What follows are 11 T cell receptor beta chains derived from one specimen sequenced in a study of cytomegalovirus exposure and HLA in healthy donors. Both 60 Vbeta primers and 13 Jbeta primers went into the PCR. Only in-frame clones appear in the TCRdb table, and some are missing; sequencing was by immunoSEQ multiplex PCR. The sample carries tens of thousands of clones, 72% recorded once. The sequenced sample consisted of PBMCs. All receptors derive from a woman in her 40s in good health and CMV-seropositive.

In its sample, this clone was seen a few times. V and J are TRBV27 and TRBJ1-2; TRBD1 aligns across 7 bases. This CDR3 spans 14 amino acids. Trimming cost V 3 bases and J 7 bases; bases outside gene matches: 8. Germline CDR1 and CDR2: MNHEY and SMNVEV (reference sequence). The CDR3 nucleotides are TGTGCCAGCAGTTTCTCTGACAGGGTCGCTGGCTACACCTTC. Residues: CASSFSDRVAGYTF.

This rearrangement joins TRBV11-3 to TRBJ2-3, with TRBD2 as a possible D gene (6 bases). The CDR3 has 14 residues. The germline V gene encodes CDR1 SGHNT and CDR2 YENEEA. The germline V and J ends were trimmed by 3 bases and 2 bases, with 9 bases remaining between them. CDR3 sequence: CASSLSGDTDTQYF. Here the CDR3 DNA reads TGTGCCAGCAGCTTGTCGGGGGACACAGATACGCAGTATTTT. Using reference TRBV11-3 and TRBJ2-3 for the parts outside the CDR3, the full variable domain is EAGVVQSPRYKIIEKKQPVAFWCNPISGHNTLYWYLQNLGQGPELLIRYENEEAVDDSQLPKDRFSAERLKGVDSTLKIQPAELGDSAVYLCASSLSGDTDTQYFGPGTRLTVL.

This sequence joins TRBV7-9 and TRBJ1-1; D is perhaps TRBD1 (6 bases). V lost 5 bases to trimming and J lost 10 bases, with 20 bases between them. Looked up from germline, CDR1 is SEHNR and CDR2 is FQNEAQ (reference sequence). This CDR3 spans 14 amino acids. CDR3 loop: CASSNRAPRDGAFF. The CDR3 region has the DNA TGTGCCAGCAGCAACAGGGCCCCCAGAGACGGAGCTTTCTTT.

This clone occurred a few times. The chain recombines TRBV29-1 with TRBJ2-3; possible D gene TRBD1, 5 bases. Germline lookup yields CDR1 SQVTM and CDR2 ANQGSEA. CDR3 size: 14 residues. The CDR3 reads CSGAGAGSPDTQYF. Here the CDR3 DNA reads TGCAGTGGGGCTGGGGCAGGGTCCCCAGATACGCAGTATTTT.

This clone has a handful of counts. CDR3 loop: CSVVQDTLYYEQYF. DNA of the CDR3: TGCAGCGTTGTTCAGGATACCCTTTACTACGAGCAGTACTTC. V and J are TRBV29-1 and TRBJ2-7; D is unresolved. Trimming took off 4 bases at V and 3 bases at J, with 16 bases between the two ends. The CDR3 runs to 14 residues. The germline gives CDR1 SQVTM, CDR2 ANQGSEA.

Here the CDR3 DNA reads TGTGCCAGCAGCGGGGGGTACGAGCAGTACTTC. Its protein product is CASSGGYEQYF. The chain is built from TRBV16 and TRBJ2-7, with D possibly being TRBD2 (6 bases). Germline V lookup: CDR1 KGHSY, CDR2 FQNENV. V was trimmed by 5 bases and J by 4 bases, leaving 6 bases between them. The CDR3 is made up of 11 amino acids.

The CDR3 spells CASSLTTPDNSPLHF. The CDR3, as DNA: TGCGCCAGCAGCTTGACGACACCCGATAATTCACCCCTCCACTTT. This sequence joins TRBV5-1 and TRBJ1-6, with no clear D. CDR1 and CDR2 from the germline V gene are SGHRS and YFSETQ. V dropped 1 base and J dropped 5 bases, with 10 bases sitting between them. CDR3 length equals 15 residues.

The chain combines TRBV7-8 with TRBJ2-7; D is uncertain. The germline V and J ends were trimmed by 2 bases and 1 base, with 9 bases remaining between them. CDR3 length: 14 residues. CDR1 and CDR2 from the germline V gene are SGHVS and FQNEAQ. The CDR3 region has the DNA TGTGCCAGCAGCTTAACAGCCGCATCCTACGAGCAGTACTTC. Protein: CASSLTAASYEQYF.

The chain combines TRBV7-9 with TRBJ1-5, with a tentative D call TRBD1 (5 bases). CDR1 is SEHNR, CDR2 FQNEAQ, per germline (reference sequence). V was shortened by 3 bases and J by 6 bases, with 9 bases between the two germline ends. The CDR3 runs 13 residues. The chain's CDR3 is CASSLGGAQPQHF. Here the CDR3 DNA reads TGTGCCAGCAGCTTGGGGGGAGCTCAGCCCCAGCATTTT.

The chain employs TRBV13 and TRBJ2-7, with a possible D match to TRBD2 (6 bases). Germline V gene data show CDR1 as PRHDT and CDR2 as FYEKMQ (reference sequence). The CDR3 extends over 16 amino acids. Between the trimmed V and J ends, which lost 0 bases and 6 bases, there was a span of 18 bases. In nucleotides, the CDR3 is TGTGCCAGCAGCTTAGGCCGGAATGGGGAGGTCGCCGAGCAGTACTTC. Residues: CASSLGRNGEVAEQYF.

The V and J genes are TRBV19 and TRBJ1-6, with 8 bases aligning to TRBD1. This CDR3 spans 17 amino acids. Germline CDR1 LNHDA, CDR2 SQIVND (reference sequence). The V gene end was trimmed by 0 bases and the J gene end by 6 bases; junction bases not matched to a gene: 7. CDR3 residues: CASSIDGQGYVNSPLHF. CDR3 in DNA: TGTGCCAGTAGTATAGACGGACAGGGTTATGTTAATTCACCCCTCCACTTT.